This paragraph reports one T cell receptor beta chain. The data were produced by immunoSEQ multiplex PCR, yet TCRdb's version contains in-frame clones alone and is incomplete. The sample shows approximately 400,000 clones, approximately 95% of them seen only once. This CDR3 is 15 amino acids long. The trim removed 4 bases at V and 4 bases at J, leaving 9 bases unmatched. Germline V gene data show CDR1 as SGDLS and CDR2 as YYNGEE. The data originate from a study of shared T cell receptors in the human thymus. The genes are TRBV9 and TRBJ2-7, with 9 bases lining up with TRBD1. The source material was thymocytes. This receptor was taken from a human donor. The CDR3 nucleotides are TGTGCCAGCAGCAGACAACCGGGACAGGGTTACGAGCAGTACTTC. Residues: CASSRQPGQGYEQYF.